These T cell receptor beta chains were read from a single sample in a study of chemoradiotherapy in HPV16-positive cancers. Assay used: immunoSEQ multiplex PCR; TCRdb lists only in-frame clones, some missing. The top ten clones hold approximately 2.9% of a sample with roughly 10,000 clones, approximately 84% of them seen once. Sequenced here: blood, sampled from a patient who underwent chemoradiotherapy. These receptors originate from a human donor with HPV-associated anogenital cancer. Each CDR3 is given with its conserved first and last residue. The D gene is left open where the match is weak. Rows may omit the clone size; those that give it use once, few, many or a size class.

V gene	D gene	J gene	clone size	CDR3 DNA	CDR3 protein
TRBV28	NA	TRBJ2-2	NA	TGTGCCAGCAGGGGACATCGAAACACCGGGGAGCTGTTTTTT	CASRGHRNTGELFF
TRBV28	NA	TRBJ2-5	NA	TGTGCCAGCAGTTCTATCCAGGGTGAAGAGACCCAGTACTTC	CASSSIQGEETQYF
TRBV2	NA	TRBJ1-5	once	TGTGCCAGCAGGGGGGACGGGCCCAATCAGCCCCAGCATTTT	CASRGDGPNQPQHF
TRBV19	NA	TRBJ2-7	NA	TGTGCCAGTAGTAGCGCAGGGATCCCCTCCTACGAGCAGTACTTC	CASSSAGIPSYEQYF
TRBV6-6	NA	TRBJ2-7	NA	TGTGCCAGTAAAACCACAGGTAGCTCCTACGAGCAGTACTTC	CASKTTGSSYEQYF
TRBV11-3	NA	TRBJ2-7	NA	TGTGCCAGCAGCGCGGAAGGGCAAGGCTCCTACGAGCAGTACTTC	CASSAEGQGSYEQYF
TRBV5-5	NA	TRBJ2-7	NA	TGTGCCAGCAGCTTAGCGGACGAGCAGTACTTC	CASSLADEQYF
TRBV5-5	NA	TRBJ1-1	NA	TGTGCCAGCAGCTTGCCTGGTGGGGGCACTGAAGCTTTCTTT	CASSLPGGGTEAFF
TRBV29-1	NA	TRBJ1-2	NA	TGCAGCGTTGAGAACAACAGCTATGGCTACACCTTC	CSVENNSYGYTF
TRBV7-2	NA	TRBJ2-2	NA	TGTGCCAGCAGCTTCAAGACGGGATGGAACACCGGGGAGCTGTTTTTT	CASSFKTGWNTGELFF
TRBV6-4	NA	TRBJ2-1	NA	TGTGCCAGCAGCGTGGACGACCTCAATGAGCAGTTCTTC	CASSVDDLNEQFF
TRBV10-3	TRBD2	TRBJ2-5	NA	TGTGCCATCAGTGAGTCGCGGAATAGCGGGGGCCCAAGGGAGACCCAGTACTTC	CAISESRNSGGPRETQYF
TRBV19	NA	TRBJ1-1	NA	TGTGCCAGTCAGTGGACGGTGAACACTGAAGCTTTCTTT	CASQWTVNTEAFF
TRBV5-4	NA	TRBJ2-1	NA	TGTGCCAGCAGAGTAGGGGGGGCGGCCGATGAGCAGTTCTTC	CASRVGGAADEQFF
TRBV5-1	TRBD1	TRBJ1-1	NA	TGCGCCAGCAGCCACCGGACAGGAGGGAACACTGAAGCTTTCTTT	CASSHRTGGNTEAFF
TRBV4-3	NA	TRBJ1-2	NA	TGCGCCAGCAGCCAAGACGGTTGGCAGTCTGGCTACACCTTC	CASSQDGWQSGYTF
TRBV7-3	TRBD1	TRBJ2-2	NA	TGTGCCAGCAGCTCAATCTCCGGGACAGGGTTTACCGGGGAGCTGTTTTTT	CASSSISGTGFTGELFF
TRBV7-3	NA	TRBJ2-5	NA	TGTGCCAGCAGCCGACAGAGCGAAGAGACCCAGTACTTC	CASSRQSEETQYF